The table lists the clone carrying this T cell receptor (beta chain) with a few counts. What it recognizes is unknown. These data originate in a study of response to subunit inactivated influenza vaccine. General study results and limits: Only a handful of new T cells, the authors suggested, are recruited with each seasonal influenza vaccination.

Trimming left V 1 base short and J 5 bases short, with 7 bases between. CDR1 and CDR2 from the germline V gene are MNHEY and SVGAGI. This CDR3 has 13 residues. TCRdb called the RT-PCR reads again in MiXCR, with one record for every CDR3 protein. The repertoire holds about 180,000 distinct CDR3 sequences, with approximately 11% as singletons. This rearrangement joins TRBV6-5 to TRBJ2-3; no reliable D call. Sample: CD8+ T cells sorted from PBMCs, taken less than 30 months after vaccination. This clonotype was obtained from a man between 50 and 70 years old who received an inactivated influenza vaccine. The CDR3 DNA is TGTGCCAGCAGTTACTTTCCTCAAGATACGCAGTATTTT. It translates to CASSYFPQDTQYF.